Listed below are T cell receptor beta chains from one sample, sequenced in a study of T cells in Graves' hyperthyroidism and ophthalmopathy. TCRdb fed the multiplex PCR reads into MiXCR, producing one record per CDR3 protein. The sample gives some 270,000 distinct CDR3 sequences, approximately 25% of which show up once; 30% to 40% is in the top ten. What was sequenced was blood. The receptors here all came from a middle-aged woman with Graves' ophthalmopathy. The CDR3 runs from the conserved cysteine through the conserved F or W.

j_call	v_call	cdr3_aa
TRBJ2-4	TRBV20-1	CSVEKLAKNIQYF
TRBJ2-7	TRBV7-9	CASSTRSYEQYF
TRBJ1-1	TRBV30	CAWEQTNTEAFF
TRBJ2-1	TRBV11-2	CASSPGTSGMQGQFF
TRBJ1-1	TRBV7-3	CASSLTPAFLNTEAFF
TRBJ2-7	TRBV10-3	CAIRNTGDLHEQYF
TRBJ2-7	TRBV28	CAGSRTGGRPYEQYF
TRBJ2-2	TRBV5-6	CASSKGTRNTGELFF
TRBJ1-2	TRBV6-1	CASKKVSEGLRGYTF
TRBJ2-7	TRBV28	CASSFWTGRSEQYF
TRBJ2-5	TRBV3-1	CASSRGGGGGETQYF
TRBJ2-5	TRBV11-2	CASSPLRGRRVEETQYF
TRBJ2-5	TRBV12-3/TRBV12-4	CASGSSWETQYF
TRBJ1-5	TRBV12-5	CASGVRGRQPQHF